One and the same sample provided the 29 T cell receptor beta chains below, sequenced in a study of control samples from healthy donors and cancer patients. Profiled with immunoSEQ multiplex PCR; TCRdb holds only in-frame clones, not every one. The sample has 140,000 to 150,000 clones, around 90% seen once. Sequencing was carried out using blood. All receptors derive from a man under 40 in good health.

V gene TRBV3-1 (or the pseudogene TRBV3-2) combines with J gene TRBJ2-7; TRBD1 agrees at 8 bases. This CDR3 has 15 residues. V lost 4 bases to trimming and J lost 3 bases; unmatched junction nucleotides: 8. Germline CDR1 reads LGHDT; CDR2 reads YNNKEL (reference sequence). CDR3 DNA: TGTGCCAGCAGCCGCGGACAGGGCCGCGTCTACGAGCAGTACTTC. Translating gives CASSRGQGRVYEQYF.

This chain uses TRBV19 with TRBJ1-5; 7 nucleotides match TRBD1. This CDR3 spans 18 amino acids. The V gene end was trimmed by 7 bases and the J gene end by 0 bases; junction bases not matched to a gene: 15. Germline CDR1 is LNHDA and CDR2 is SQIVND (reference sequence). The CDR3: CASTRILWDSNSNQPQHF. The CDR3 DNA sequence: TGTGCCAGTACTCGTATATTGTGGGACAGCAATAGCAATCAGCCCCAGCATTTT. The full variable domain, rest sourced from reference TRBV19 and TRBJ1-5, is DGGITQSPKYLFRKEGQNVTLSCEQNLNHDAMYWYRQDPGQGLRLIYYSQIVNDFQKGDIAEGYSVSREKKESFPLTVTSAQKNPTAFYLCASTRILWDSNSNQPQHFGDGTRLSIL.

The rearrangement uses TRBV2 and TRBJ2-7; tentatively, D is TRBD1 or TRBD2 (5 bases each). Germline V gives CDR1 SNHLY, CDR2 FYNNEI. The CDR3 length is 13 residues. V was clipped by 11 bases and J by 5 bases, with 19 bases between them. Written as DNA, the CDR3 is TGTGCCGCCCACCCGGGGCAGGACAACGAGCAGTACTTC. Translated: CAAHPGQDNEQYF.

The chain carries TRBV4-3 and TRBJ1-1, with D perhaps matching TRBD1 (5 bases). There are 14 residues in the CDR3. Germline CDR1 reads LGHNA; CDR2 reads YSLEER. V gave up 3 bases and J gave up 3 bases, with 11 bases separating them. The DNA of the CDR3 is TGCGCCAGCAGCCATCAACGGGGGGACACTGAAGCTTTCTTT. As protein: CASSHQRGDTEAFF.

This clone has more than one count but fewer than ten. V is TRBV4-2 and J is TRBJ2-7, with D possibly being TRBD1 (5 bases). CDR1 and CDR2 from the germline V gene are LGHNA and YNFKEQ. The V and J ends lost 3 bases and 0 bases respectively, with 12 bases between them. There are 15 residues in the CDR3. The CDR3 protein is CASSHDSTSSYEQYF. As DNA, the CDR3 is TGTGCCAGCAGCCATGACAGTACGAGCTCCTACGAGCAGTACTTC.

In this sample, this clone turned up a few times. CDR3 sequence reads: CASSWGTSPTGELFF. The CDR3 region has the DNA TGTGCCAGCAGCTGGGGGACTAGCCCAACCGGGGAGCTGTTTTTT. The gene calls are TRBV7-2 and TRBJ2-2; 9 bases match TRBD2. V shed 4 bases and J 5 bases; nucleotides not matched to a gene: 5. Germline lookup yields CDR1 SGHTA and CDR2 FQGNSA. The CDR3 length is 15 residues.

The V gene is TRBV6-5, the J gene TRBJ1-2; D is perhaps TRBD1 (6 bases). CDR3 length equals 14 residues. V dropped 2 bases and J dropped 3 bases, with 10 bases sitting between them. CDR1 and CDR2 from the germline V gene are MNHEY and SVGAGI. The CDR3 nucleotides are TGTGCCAGCAGTTACCTGGGGGCGGACTATGGCTACACCTTC. Translated: CASSYLGADYGYTF.

The V call is TRBV11-1, the J call TRBJ2-1, with 12 positions matching TRBD2. The junction had 12 bases not matched to a gene; V was cut back by 4 bases and J by 11 bases. CDR1 SGHAT and CDR2 FQDESV come from the germline V gene (reference sequence). The length of the CDR3 is 16 residues. The CDR3 nucleotides read TGTGCCAGCAGCTCCCCTCAACTAGGGACTAGCGGGCAGCAGTTCTTC. It encodes CASSSPQLGTSGQQFF.

The V gene is TRBV2, the J gene TRBJ2-1; TRBD1 is a possible D gene (5 bases). V was clipped by 6 bases and J by 3 bases, with 12 bases between them. Germline lookup yields CDR1 SNHLY and CDR2 FYNNEI. There are 14 residues in the CDR3. The CDR3 region is CASSTGQGYNEQFF. The CDR3 nucleotides are TGTGCCAGCAGCACCGGACAAGGCTACAATGAGCAGTTCTTC.

The V gene is TRBV7-2, the J gene TRBJ2-3; no reliable D call. Between the trimmed V and J ends, which lost 1 base and 4 bases, there was a span of 9 bases. The CDR3 length is 14 residues. Looked up from germline, CDR1 is SGHTA and CDR2 is FQGNSA. CDR3 bases: TGTGCCAGCAGCTTAGTTCTAGTGCCAGATACGCAGTATTTT. This sequence encodes CASSLVLVPDTQYF.

The V gene is TRBV7-6, the J gene TRBJ2-5; TRBD1 aligns across 10 bases. Germline assignment: CDR1 SGHVS and CDR2 FNYEAQ. Losses at the gene ends were 4 bases for V and 5 bases for J; bases not matched to a gene: 7. The CDR3 has 15 residues. The CDR3 region has the DNA TGTGCCAGCAGCTGGACAGGGGGGTTCCCTGAGACCCAGTACTTC. Encoded protein: CASSWTGGFPETQYF.

V and J are TRBV7-2 and TRBJ2-7; tentatively, D is TRBD2 (5 bases). V lost 5 bases and J lost 3, with 14 bases in between. There are 14 residues in the CDR3. Germline loops: CDR1 SGHTA, CDR2 FQGNSA. The CDR3 DNA reads TGTGCCAGCAGCCCTATCGGACTTGTCTACGAGCAGTACTTC. Translated: CASSPIGLVYEQYF.

The rearrangement joins TRBV19 to TRBJ2-1; 14 positions match TRBD2. This CDR3 region has 18 residues. Germline CDR1 and CDR2: LNHDA and SQIVND (reference sequence). V gave up 5 bases and J gave up 3 bases; unmatched junction bases: 9. CDR3 amino acids: CASSWGLAGDHGYNEQFF. The DNA of the CDR3 is TGTGCCAGTAGTTGGGGACTAGCGGGAGATCACGGCTACAATGAGCAGTTCTTC.

V usage is TRBV11-3 and J usage is TRBJ1-4; D gene uncertain. The germline gives CDR1 SGHNT, CDR2 YENEEA. This CDR3 spans 15 amino acids. Trimming pared 5 bases from V and 8 bases from J, leaving 18 bases between. The CDR3, as DNA: TGTGCCAGCAGCGTATCGGGTGGGCGAAGGGAAAAACTGTTTTTT. Translating it yields CASSVSGGRREKLFF.

This clone was detected a few times. The chain links TRBV19 to TRBJ1-5; 7 nucleotides line up with TRBD1. V shed 4 bases, J shed 9 bases, and the junction held 12 bases outside the gene matches. Per germline, CDR1 LNHDA and CDR2 SQIVND (reference sequence). The CDR3 sequence is 15 residues long. The CDR3 sequence: CASSTADRRGTPQHF. CDR3 coding DNA: TGTGCCAGTAGTACGGCGGACAGGAGAGGTACGCCCCAGCATTTT.

The chain couples TRBV4-3 to TRBJ2-3; D is perhaps TRBD2 (7 bases). V gave up 2 bases and J gave up 4 bases, with 19 bases separating them. The CDR3 is made up of 17 amino acids. Germline V CDR1 and CDR2: LGHNA, YSLEER. The CDR3 reads CASSQSSGGAPADTQYF. The CDR3 DNA sequence: TGCGCCAGCAGCCAATCTTCGGGGGGCGCTCCCGCAGATACGCAGTATTTT.

J is TRBJ1-1 and V is TRBV4-3; D may be TRBD1 (6 bases). The CDR3 length is 17 residues. Deletions cut 0 bases from V and 5 bases from J, with 19 bases between. Germline CDR1 and CDR2: LGHNA and YSLEER. In nucleotides, the CDR3 is TGCGCCAGCAGCCAAGATCTAGGGGGGACCGGAGGGACTGAAGCTTTCTTT. Encoded protein: CASSQDLGGTGGTEAFF.

This rearrangement joins TRBV3-1 (or the pseudogene TRBV3-2) to TRBJ1-1, with D uncertain. Trimming took 5 bases from V and 2 from J, leaving 12 bases between them. Germline-derived CDR1 and CDR2 are LGHDT and YNNKEL (reference sequence). The CDR3 consists of 14 residues. In nucleotides, the CDR3 is TGTGCCAGCAGCAGATCGCATGTTAACACTGAAGCTTTCTTT. Amino acids: CASSRSHVNTEAFF.

The rearrangement links TRBV9 to TRBJ1-1; D is unclear. Trimming shortened V by 1 base and J by 2 bases, and 9 bases separated the two germline ends. The length of the CDR3 is 14 residues. Germline-derived CDR1 and CDR2 are SGDLS and YYNGEE. CDR3 region: CASSVRSGNTEAFF. The CDR3 region has the DNA TGTGCCAGCAGCGTAAGAAGCGGAAACACTGAAGCTTTCTTT.

V is TRBV7-3 and J is TRBJ1-1, with a possible D match to TRBD1 (5 bases). The CDR3 is made up of 13 amino acids. Trimming removed 5 bases from V and 7 bases from J, with 14 bases in between. Germline V gives CDR1 SGHTA, CDR2 FQGTGA. CDR3 region: CASSAGRDREAFF. The DNA of the CDR3 is TGTGCCAGCAGCGCAGGCCGGGACCGTGAAGCTTTCTTT.

The V gene is TRBV18, the J gene TRBJ1-5, with 9 bases lining up with TRBD1. V gave up 5 bases and J gave up 5 bases; unmatched junction bases: 7. Germline CDR1 KGHSH, CDR2 LQKENI. The CDR3 has 15 residues. CDR3 residues: CASSFRTGADQPQHF. CDR3 nucleotide sequence: TGTGCCAGCTCATTCAGGACAGGGGCGGATCAGCCCCAGCATTTT.

The V gene is TRBV5-4, the J gene TRBJ2-3, with TRBD1 identical over 8 bases. The CDR3 contains 15 residues. The V segment lost 5 bases and the J segment 2 bases; nucleotides outside the gene matches: 7. Germline V gene sequence: CDR1 SGHNT, CDR2 YYREEE (reference sequence). CDR3 region: CASSRGDRSTDTQYF. CDR3 nucleotides: TGTGCCAGCAGTAGGGGGGACAGGTCCACAGATACGCAGTATTTT.

The rearrangement uses TRBV11-3 and TRBJ2-5; 8 bases are shared with TRBD1. Per germline, CDR1 SGHNT and CDR2 YENEEA. With V trimmed by 5 bases and J by 1 base, 0 bases remained unmatched. The CDR3 has 13 residues. The CDR3 loop is CASSGQGQETQYF. The CDR3 DNA is TGTGCCAGCAGCGGACAGGGCCAAGAGACCCAGTACTTC.

This chain connects TRBV9 to TRBJ1-6, with D perhaps TRBD1 (5 bases). Looked up from germline, CDR1 is SGDLS and CDR2 is YYNGEE. Trimming removed 4 bases at V and 8 bases at J, with 16 bases between. CDR3 length: 15 residues. In DNA form, the CDR3 reads TGTGCCAGCAGCCCGACTAATCCGGGGGATTCACCCCTCCACTTT. Its translation is CASSPTNPGDSPLHF. Using reference TRBV9 and TRBJ1-6 for the parts outside the CDR3, the full variable domain is DSGVTQTPKHLITATGQRVTLRCSPRSGDLSVYWYQQSLDQGLQFLIQYYNGEERAKGNILERFSAQQFPDLHSELNLSSLELGDSALYFCASSPTNPGDSPLHFGNGTRLTVT.

The rearrangement joins TRBV18 to TRBJ2-1, with D unresolved. The germline V gene encodes CDR1 KGHSH and CDR2 LQKENI. The V end was cut by 3 bases, the J end by 0 bases, with 15 bases between. The length of the CDR3 is 17 residues. The CDR3 nucleotides read TGTGCCAGCTCACCCGGATCTCGTTCGAGCTCCTACAATGAGCAGTTCTTC. It is translated as CASSPGSRSSSYNEQFF.

The rearrangement uses TRBV6-5 and TRBJ2-7; D might be TRBD2 (5 bases). Trimming cost V 2 bases and J 5 bases, with 16 bases left between them. Looked up from germline, CDR1 is MNHEY and CDR2 is SVGAGI. The CDR3 is 15 amino acids. The CDR3 nucleotides are TGTGCCAGCAGTTACGTACGGGGTTTGGGCCACGAGCAGTACTTC. The encoded protein is CASSYVRGLGHEQYF.

This chain links TRBV7-3 with TRBJ2-1; TRBD2 matches 10 bases. The CDR3 runs 16 residues. J lost 7 bases, V lost 5 bases, and 11 bases had no gene match. Germline V gives CDR1 SGHTA, CDR2 FQGTGA. CDR3 region: CASSAEALAGENEQFF. CDR3 sequence (DNA): TGTGCCAGCAGCGCAGAGGCGCTAGCGGGGGAAAATGAGCAGTTCTTC.

This clone was recorded only once. The J gene is TRBJ2-1, the V gene TRBV6-6, with D unresolved. CDR1 is MNHNY, CDR2 SVGAGI, per germline (reference sequence). The V gene lost 9 bases and the J gene lost 4 bases, with 10 bases spanning the gap. This CDR3 is built from 12 residues. The chain's CDR3 is CASSGPYNEQFF. The DNA for the CDR3 is TGTGCCAGTTCGGGCCCTTACAATGAGCAGTTCTTC.

This rearrangement joins TRBV2 to TRBJ2-3, with unresolved D. V shed 0 bases and J shed 0 bases, with 4 bases lying between them. The CDR3 extends over 14 amino acids. Germline V gene sequence: CDR1 SNHLY, CDR2 FYNNEI. The DNA for the CDR3 is TGTGCCAGCAGTGAAGCGCCCAGCACAGATACGCAGTATTTT. Translating it yields CASSEAPSTDTQYF.